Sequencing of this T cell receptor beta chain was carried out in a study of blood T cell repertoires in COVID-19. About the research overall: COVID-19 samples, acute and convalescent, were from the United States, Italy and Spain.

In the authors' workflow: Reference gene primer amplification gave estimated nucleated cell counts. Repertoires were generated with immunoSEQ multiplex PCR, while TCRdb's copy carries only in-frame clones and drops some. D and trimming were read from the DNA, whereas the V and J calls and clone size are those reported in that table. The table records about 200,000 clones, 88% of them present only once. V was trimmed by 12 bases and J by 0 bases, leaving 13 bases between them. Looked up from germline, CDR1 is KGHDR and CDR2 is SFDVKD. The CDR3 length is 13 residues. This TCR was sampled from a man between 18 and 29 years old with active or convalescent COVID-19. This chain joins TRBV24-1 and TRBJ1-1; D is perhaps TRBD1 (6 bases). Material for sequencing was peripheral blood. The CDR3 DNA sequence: TGTGCCTCTGCGGGGGGGCTGAACACTGAAGCTTTCTTT. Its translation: CASAGGLNTEAFF.